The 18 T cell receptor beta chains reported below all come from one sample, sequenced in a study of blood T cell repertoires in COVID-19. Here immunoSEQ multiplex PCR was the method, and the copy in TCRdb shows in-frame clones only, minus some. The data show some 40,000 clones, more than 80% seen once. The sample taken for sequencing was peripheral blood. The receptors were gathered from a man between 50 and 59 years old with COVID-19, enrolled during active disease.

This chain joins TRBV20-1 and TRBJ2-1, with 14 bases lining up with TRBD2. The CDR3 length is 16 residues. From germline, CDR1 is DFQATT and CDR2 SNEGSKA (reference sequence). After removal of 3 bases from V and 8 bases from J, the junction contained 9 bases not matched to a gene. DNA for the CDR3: TGCAGTGCTAGTTTACCGGGACTAGCGGGAGAGGATGAGCAGTTCTTC. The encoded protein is CSASLPGLAGEDEQFF.

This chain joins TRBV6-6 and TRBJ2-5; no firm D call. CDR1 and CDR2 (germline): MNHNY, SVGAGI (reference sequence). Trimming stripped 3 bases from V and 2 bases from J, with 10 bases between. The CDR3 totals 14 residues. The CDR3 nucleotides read TGTGCCAGCAGTTATAGATCGGGTCAAGAGACCCAGTACTTC. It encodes CASSYRSGQETQYF.

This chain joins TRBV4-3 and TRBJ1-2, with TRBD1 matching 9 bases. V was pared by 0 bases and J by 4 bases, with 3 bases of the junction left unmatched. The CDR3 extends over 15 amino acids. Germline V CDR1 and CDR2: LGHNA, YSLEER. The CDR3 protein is CASSQDRQGVYGYTF. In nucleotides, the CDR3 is TGCGCCAGCAGCCAAGATAGACAGGGGGTCTATGGCTACACCTTC.

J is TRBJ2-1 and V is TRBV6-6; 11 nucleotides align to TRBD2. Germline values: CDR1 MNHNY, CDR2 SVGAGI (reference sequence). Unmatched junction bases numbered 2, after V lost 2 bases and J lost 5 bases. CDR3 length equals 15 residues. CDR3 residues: CASSYRLAGHNEQFF. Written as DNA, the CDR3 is TGTGCCAGCAGTTACCGACTAGCGGGACACAATGAGCAGTTCTTC.

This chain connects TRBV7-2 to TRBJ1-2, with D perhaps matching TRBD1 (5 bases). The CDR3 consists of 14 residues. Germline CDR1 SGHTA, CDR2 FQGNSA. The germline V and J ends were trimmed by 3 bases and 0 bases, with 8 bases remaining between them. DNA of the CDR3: TGTGCCAGCAGCTTCCGGGGGACTAACTATGGCTACACCTTC. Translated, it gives CASSFRGTNYGYTF. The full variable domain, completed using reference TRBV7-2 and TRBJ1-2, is GAGVSQSPSNKVTEKGKDVELRCDPISGHTALYWYRQSLGQGLEFLIYFQGNSAPDKSGLPSDRFSAERTGGSVSTLTIQRTQQEDSAVYLCASSFRGTNYGYTFGSGTRLTVV.

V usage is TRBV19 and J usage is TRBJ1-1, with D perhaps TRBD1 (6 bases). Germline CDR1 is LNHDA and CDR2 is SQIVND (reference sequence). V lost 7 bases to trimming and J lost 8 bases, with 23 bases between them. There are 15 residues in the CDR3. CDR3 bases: TGTGCCAGTACGCACAAACCGAGGGGGATCTGGGAAGCTTTCTTT. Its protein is CASTHKPRGIWEAFF.

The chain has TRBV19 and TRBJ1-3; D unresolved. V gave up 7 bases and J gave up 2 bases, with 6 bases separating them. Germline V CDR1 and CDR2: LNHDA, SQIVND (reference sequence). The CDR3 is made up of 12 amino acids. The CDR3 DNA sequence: TGTGCCAGTACCAGTCCTGGAAACACCATATATTTT. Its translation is CASTSPGNTIYF. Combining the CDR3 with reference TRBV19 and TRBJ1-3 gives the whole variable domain DGGITQSPKYLFRKEGQNVTLSCEQNLNHDAMYWYRQDPGQGLRLIYYSQIVNDFQKGDIAEGYSVSREKKESFPLTVTSAQKNPTAFYLCASTSPGNTIYFGEGSWLTVV.

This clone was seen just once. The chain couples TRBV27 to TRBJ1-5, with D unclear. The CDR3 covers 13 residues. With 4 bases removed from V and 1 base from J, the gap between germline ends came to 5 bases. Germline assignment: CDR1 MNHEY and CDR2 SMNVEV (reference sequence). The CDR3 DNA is TGTGCCAGCAGTTACAGAAGCAATCAGCCCCAGCATTTT. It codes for CASSYRSNQPQHF.

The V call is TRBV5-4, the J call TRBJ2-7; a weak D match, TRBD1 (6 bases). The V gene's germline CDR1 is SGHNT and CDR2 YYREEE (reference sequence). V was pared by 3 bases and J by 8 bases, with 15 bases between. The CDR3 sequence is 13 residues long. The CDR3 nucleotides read TGTGCCAGCAGCTCCTCAAGGGACATGAAGCAGTACTTC. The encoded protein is CASSSSRDMKQYF.

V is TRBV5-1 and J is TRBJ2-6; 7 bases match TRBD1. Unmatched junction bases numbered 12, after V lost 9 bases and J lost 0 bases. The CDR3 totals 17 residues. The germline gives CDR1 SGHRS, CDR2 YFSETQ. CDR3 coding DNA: TGCGCCACCTCCGGACAGGCTGGGAGCTCTGGGGCCAACGTCCTGACTTTC. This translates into CATSGQAGSSGANVLTF.

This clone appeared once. The CDR3, as DNA: TGTGCCAGCAGTTTATATTGGGACAGGGGCCTCACAGATACGCAGTATTTT. Translated: CASSLYWDRGLTDTQYF. The chain has TRBV27 and TRBJ2-3, with TRBD1 matching over 10 bases. The V and J ends lost 1 base and 2 bases, in that order; junction bases with no gene match: 6. This CDR3 spans 17 amino acids. CDR1 and CDR2 (germline): MNHEY, SMNVEV (reference sequence).

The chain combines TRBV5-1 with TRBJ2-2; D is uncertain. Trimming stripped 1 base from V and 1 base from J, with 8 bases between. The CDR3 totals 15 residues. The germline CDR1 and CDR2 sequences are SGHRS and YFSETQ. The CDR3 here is CASSLSSLNTGELFF. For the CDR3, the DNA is TGCGCCAGCAGCTTGTCGAGCCTGAACACCGGGGAGCTGTTTTTT.

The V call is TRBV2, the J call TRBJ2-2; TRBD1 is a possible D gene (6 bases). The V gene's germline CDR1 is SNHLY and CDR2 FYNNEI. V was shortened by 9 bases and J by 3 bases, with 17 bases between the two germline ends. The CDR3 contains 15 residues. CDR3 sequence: CASRGGSLYTGELFF. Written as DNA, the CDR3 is TGTGCCAGTAGAGGGGGATCTCTTTACACCGGGGAGCTGTTTTTT. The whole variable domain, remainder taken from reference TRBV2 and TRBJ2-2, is EPEVTQTPSHQVTQMGQEVILRCVPISNHLYFYWYRQILGQKVEFLVSFYNNEISEKSEIFDDQFSVERPDGSNFTLKIRSTKLEDSAMYFCASRGGSLYTGELFFGEGSRLTVL.

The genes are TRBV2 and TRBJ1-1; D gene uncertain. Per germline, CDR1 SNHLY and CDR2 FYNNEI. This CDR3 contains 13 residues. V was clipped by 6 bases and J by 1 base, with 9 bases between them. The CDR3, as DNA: TGTGCCAGCAGCACAGAAAAGAACACTGAAGCTTTCTTT. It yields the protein CASSTEKNTEAFF.

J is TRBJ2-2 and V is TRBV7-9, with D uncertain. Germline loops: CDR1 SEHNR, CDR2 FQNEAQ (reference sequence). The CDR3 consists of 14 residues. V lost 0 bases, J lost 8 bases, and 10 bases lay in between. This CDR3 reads CASSLALSTGELFF. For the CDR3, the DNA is TGTGCCAGCAGCTTAGCCCTTTCGACAGGGGAGCTGTTTTTT.

In DNA form, the CDR3 reads TGTGCCAGCAGCTTAGACCCAGGGCGAACCGGGGAGCTGTTTTTT. It is translated as CASSLDPGRTGELFF. This chain joins TRBV7-2 and TRBJ2-2; tentatively, D is TRBD1 (5 bases). CDR1 SGHTA and CDR2 FQGNSA come from the germline V gene. The CDR3 totals 15 residues. V was clipped by 1 base and J by 5 bases, with 11 bases between them.

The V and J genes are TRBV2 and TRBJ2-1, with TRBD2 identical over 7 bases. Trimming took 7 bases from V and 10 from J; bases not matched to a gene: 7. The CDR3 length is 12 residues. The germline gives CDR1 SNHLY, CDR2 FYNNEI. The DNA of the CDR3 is TGTGCCAGCAACCTAGCGGCGGGAGAGCAGTTCTTC. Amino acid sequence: CASNLAAGEQFF.

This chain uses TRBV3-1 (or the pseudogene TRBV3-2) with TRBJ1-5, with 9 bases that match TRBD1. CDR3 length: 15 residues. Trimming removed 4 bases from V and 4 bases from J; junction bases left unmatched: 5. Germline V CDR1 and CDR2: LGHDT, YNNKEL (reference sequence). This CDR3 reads CASSLATGGNQPQHF. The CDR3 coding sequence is TGTGCCAGCAGCCTCGCGACAGGGGGAAATCAGCCCCAGCATTTT.